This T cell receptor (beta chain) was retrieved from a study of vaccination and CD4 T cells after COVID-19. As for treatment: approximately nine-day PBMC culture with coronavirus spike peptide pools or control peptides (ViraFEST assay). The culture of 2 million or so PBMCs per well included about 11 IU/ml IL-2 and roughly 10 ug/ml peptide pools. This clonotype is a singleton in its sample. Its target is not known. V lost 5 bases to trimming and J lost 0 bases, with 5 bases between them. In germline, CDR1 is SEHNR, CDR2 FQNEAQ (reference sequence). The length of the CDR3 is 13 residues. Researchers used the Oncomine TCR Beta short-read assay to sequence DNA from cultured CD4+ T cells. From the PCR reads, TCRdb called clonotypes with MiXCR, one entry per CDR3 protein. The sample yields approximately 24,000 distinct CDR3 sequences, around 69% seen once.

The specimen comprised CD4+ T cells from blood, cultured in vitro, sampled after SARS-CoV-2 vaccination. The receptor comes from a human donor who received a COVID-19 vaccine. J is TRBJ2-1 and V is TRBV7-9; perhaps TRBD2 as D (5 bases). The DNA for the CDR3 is TGTGCCAGCAGCAGCGGCTCCTACAATGAGCAGTTCTTC. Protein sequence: CASSSGSYNEQFF.